The T cell receptor (beta chain) under discussion was sequenced for a study of patients and donors after allogeneic stem cell transplantation. The V gene lost 4 bases and the J gene lost 0 bases, with 10 bases spanning the gap. CDR3 length: 15 residues. CDR1 and CDR2 from the germline V gene are SNHLY and FYNNEI. Each CDR3 protein is one row after TCRdb ran MiXCR on the RT-PCR reads. The data hold about 960,000 distinct CDR3 sequences, with more than 15% observed a single time. The table lists this clonotype with a few counts. Sequencing input: blood, either unsorted or a sorted T cell fraction (not recorded which). This rearrangement joins TRBV2 to TRBJ1-5; D is possibly TRBD1 (6 bases). The sequence came from a human donor who was either an allogeneic HSCT recipient or a stem cell or donor lymphocyte infusion donor (not recorded which). It is not recorded whose cells these are; they may come from a transplant donor. The CDR3 sequence is CASSGGQSSNQPQHF. Here the CDR3 DNA reads TGTGCCAGCAGTGGTGGACAGAGTAGCAATCAGCCCCAGCATTTT.